These 23 T cell receptor beta chains originate from one sample sequenced in a study of blood T cell repertoires in COVID-19. The table came from immunoSEQ multiplex PCR; TCRdb's copy has only in-frame clones and leaves some out. The sample has under 150,000 clones; roughly 88% are singletons. What was sequenced was peripheral blood. These receptors all stem from a human donor in a cohort sampled during active COVID-19.

The chain links TRBV5-3 to TRBJ1-2, with D tentatively TRBD1 (5 bases). TRBV5-3 qualifies as an ORF whose function is uncertain. The CDR3 is 13 residues long. V was cut by 8 bases and J by 6 bases, with 17 bases left in between. DNA of the CDR3: TGTGCCAGCAGAAGGCGGGGGACGGATGGCTACACCTTC. Its protein is CASRRRGTDGYTF.

V gene TRBV6-5 combines with J gene TRBJ1-1; the D gene is possibly TRBD1 (6 bases). Germline CDR1 is MNHEY and CDR2 is SVGAGI. This CDR3 spans 14 amino acids. V lost 0 bases to trimming and J lost 7 bases, with 12 bases between them. The chain's CDR3 is CASSYSGGLHEAFF. For the CDR3, the DNA is TGTGCCAGCAGTTACTCTGGGGGCCTCCATGAAGCTTTCTTT.

The chain couples TRBV2 to TRBJ1-2, with D uncertain. The CDR3 is 13 amino acids. V lost 7 bases and J lost 4, with 13 bases in between. CDR1 SNHLY and CDR2 FYNNEI come from the germline V gene. The CDR3 spells CASKPEAGYGYTF. CDR3 bases: TGTGCCAGCAAACCCGAGGCCGGCTATGGCTACACCTTC.

The sample holds one count of this clone. V and J are TRBV30 and TRBJ1-2; D gene unclear. The CDR3 extends over 13 amino acids. Trimming stripped 3 bases from V and 4 bases from J, with 12 bases between. Germline V gene sequence: CDR1 GTSNPN, CDR2 SVGIG (reference sequence). CDR3 protein: CAWSAGLSYGYTF. In nucleotides, the CDR3 is TGTGCCTGGAGCGCCGGTCTAAGCTATGGCTACACCTTC.

This sequence joins TRBV5-8 and TRBJ1-2; no definite D call. Trimming pared 5 bases from V and 5 bases from J, leaving 10 bases between. This CDR3 spans 12 amino acids. Germline CDR1 SGHTS, CDR2 YDEGEE. The CDR3 DNA is TGTGCCAGCAGGGTTACTACATATGGCTACACCTTC. This gives the protein CASRVTTYGYTF.

This clone has a single count. V gene TRBV18 combines with J gene TRBJ2-5; TRBD1 matches 9 bases. The V segment lost 6 bases and the J segment 1 base; nucleotides outside the gene matches: 3. Germline CDR1 and CDR2: KGHSH and LQKENI. This CDR3 is 14 amino acids long. This CDR3 reads CASSHRGRQETQYF. In nucleotides, the CDR3 is TGTGCCAGCTCTCACAGGGGGCGCCAAGAGACCCAGTACTTC.

The chain carries TRBV6-6 and TRBJ1-4; no clear D. CDR3 length equals 11 residues. Germline lookup yields CDR1 MNHNY and CDR2 SVGAGI (reference sequence). Trimming pared 7 bases from V and 6 bases from J, leaving 6 bases between. This chain's CDR3 is CASMAYEKLFF. DNA of the CDR3: TGTGCCAGCATGGCTTATGAAAAACTGTTTTTT.

The V call is TRBV2, the J call TRBJ1-1; 8 bases match TRBD1. CDR3 size: 12 residues. Unmatched junction bases numbered 3, after V lost 4 bases and J lost 8 bases. Germline V gene data show CDR1 as SNHLY and CDR2 as FYNNEI. CDR3 protein: CASSATGAEAFF. CDR3 nucleotides: TGTGCCAGCAGTGCGACAGGGGCAGAAGCTTTCTTT.

The chain combines TRBV3-1 (or the pseudogene TRBV3-2) with TRBJ1-2, with D uncertain. The CDR3 covers 15 residues. In germline, CDR1 is LGHDT, CDR2 YNNKEL (reference sequence). Trimming removed 2 bases at V and 2 bases at J, with 12 bases between. The CDR3 DNA reads as TGTGCCAGCAGCCAAATTACGGCGGCCAACTATGGCTACACCTTC. Its translation: CASSQITAANYGYTF.

This sequence joins TRBV9 and TRBJ2-1; TRBD2 aligns across 9 bases. CDR1 is SGDLS, CDR2 YYNGEE, per germline. V shed 3 bases, J shed 4 bases, and the junction held 5 bases outside the gene matches. The length of the CDR3 is 15 residues. The CDR3 protein is CASSALAGLYNEQFF. The CDR3 DNA reads TGTGCCAGCAGCGCCCTAGCGGGGTTATACAATGAGCAGTTCTTC.

The chain links TRBV12-2 to TRBJ1-1; the D call of TRBD1 is as the table states it, not checked on the DNA. TRBV12-2 is labeled a pseudogene. This CDR3 is 19 amino acids long. The CDR3 is CASRLVPTGQGAQRTEAFF. DNA of the CDR3: TGTGCAAGTCGCTTAGTTCCGACCGGTCAGGGGGCACAGAGGACTGAAGCTTTCTTT.

The chain recombines TRBV5-1 with TRBJ2-1; 12 positions match TRBD2. Germline lookup yields CDR1 SGHRS and CDR2 YFSETQ. The CDR3 is 16 residues long. J gave up 4 bases and V 0 bases, and 2 bases lay outside the gene matches. The DNA of the CDR3 is TGCGCCAGCAGCTTGGAAACTAGCGGGGGGTACAATGAGCAGTTCTTC. Translating it yields CASSLETSGGYNEQFF. Filled out from reference TRBV5-1 and TRBJ2-1, the complete variable domain reads KAGVTQTPRYLIKTRGQQVTLSCSPISGHRSVSWYQQTPGQGLQFLFEYFSETQRNKGNFPGRFSGRQFSNSRSEMNVSTLELGDSALYLCASSLETSGGYNEQFFGPGTRLTVL.

The genes are TRBV4-3 and TRBJ2-7; 8 bases are shared with TRBD1. Trimming removed 2 bases from V and 5 bases from J; junction bases left unmatched: 2. CDR3 size: 13 residues. Looked up from germline, CDR1 is LGHNA and CDR2 is YSLEER. The CDR3 DNA follows: TGCGCCAGCAGCCAAAGGACAGGGAACGAGCAGTACTTC. As protein: CASSQRTGNEQYF.

V gene TRBV13 combines with J gene TRBJ2-1; 10 bases match TRBD1. This CDR3 has 16 amino acids. V dropped 5 bases and J dropped 2; count of bases not matched to a gene: 6. Germline-derived CDR1 and CDR2 are PRHDT and FYEKMQ (reference sequence). CDR3 in amino acids: CASSADRGLPYNEQFF. Here the CDR3 DNA reads TGTGCCAGCAGCGCCGACAGGGGGCTGCCCTACAATGAGCAGTTCTTC.

This chain joins TRBV6-5 and TRBJ2-5; possible D gene TRBD1, 6 bases. Germline V gene lookup returns CDR1 MNHEY and CDR2 SVGAGI. The CDR3 totals 13 residues. The CDR3, as DNA: TGTGCAATCCGCAAAGGGGGCCAAGAGACCCAGTACTTC. Protein: CAIRKGGQETQYF.

In its sample, this clone was seen once. J is TRBJ1-1 and V is TRBV6-5; 7 bases agree with TRBD1. The CDR3 consists of 14 residues. The V gene end was trimmed by 5 bases and the J gene end by 4 bases; junction bases not matched to a gene: 7. Germline CDR1 is MNHEY and CDR2 is SVGAGI. In nucleotides, the CDR3 is TGTGCCAGCAGTCAGACAGGGAGAGCCACTGAAGCTTTCTTT. Amino acids: CASSQTGRATEAFF.

The table lists this clone with a few counts. The rearrangement joins TRBV5-1 to TRBJ2-7; 8 nucleotides agree with TRBD1. Looked up from germline, CDR1 is SGHRS and CDR2 is YFSETQ. V trimming: 4 bases; J trimming: 10 bases; junction bases outside the gene matches: 16. CDR3 length equals 15 residues. The CDR3 DNA follows: TGCGCCAGCAGCCCAGGGGGCAGGGGTGTGTTGGGTCAGTACTTC. Translating it yields CASSPGGRGVLGQYF.

The rearrangement joins TRBV30 to TRBJ1-2, with TRBD1 matching 7 bases. Trimming at V came to 0 bases and at J to 4 bases, leaving 2 bases not matched to a gene. The CDR3 runs 13 residues. The V gene's germline CDR1 is GTSNPN and CDR2 SVGIG (reference sequence). The CDR3 sequence: CAWSVQGTYGYTF. The CDR3 DNA sequence: TGTGCCTGGAGTGTACAGGGGACCTATGGCTACACCTTC. Combining the CDR3 with reference TRBV30 and TRBJ1-2 gives the whole variable domain SQTIHQWPATLVQPVGSPLSLECTVEGTSNPNLYWYRQAAGRGLQLLFYSVGIGQISSEVPQNLSASRPQDRQFILSSKKLLLSDSGFYLCAWSVQGTYGYTFGSGTRLTVV.

This chain uses TRBV4-2 with TRBJ1-6, with a weak D call TRBD1 (5 bases). Per the germline V gene, CDR1 is LGHNA and CDR2 is YNFKEQ. Trimming shortened V by 0 bases and J by 14 bases, and 17 bases separated the two germline ends. This CDR3 region has 15 residues. CDR3: CASSQDPRAGGALHF. The CDR3 bases are TGTGCCAGCAGCCAAGATCCCAGGGCCGGGGGGGCCCTCCACTTT.

The chain couples TRBV6-5 to TRBJ1-5; tentative D call: TRBD1 (5 bases). The CDR3 loop spans 14 amino acids. Germline CDR1 is MNHEY and CDR2 is SVGAGI. Between the trimmed V and J ends, which lost 4 bases and 5 bases, there was a span of 12 bases. DNA of the CDR3: TGTGCCAGCAGTTCTGACAGCCTAGATCAGCCCCAGCATTTT. This sequence encodes CASSSDSLDQPQHF.

The genes are TRBV29-1 and TRBJ2-4; TRBD1 agrees at 7 bases. The CDR3 sequence is 16 residues long. V lost 6 bases, J lost 0 bases, and 11 bases stayed unmatched. Germline lookup yields CDR1 SQVTM and CDR2 ANQGSEA. DNA of the CDR3: TGCAGCGTCATACAGGGGTTGGGTCTAGCCAAAAACATTCAGTACTTC. Amino acid sequence: CSVIQGLGLAKNIQYF.

The rearrangement joins TRBV18 to TRBJ1-2, with 9 bases fitting TRBD1. After removal of 3 bases from V and 6 bases from J, the junction contained 5 bases not matched to a gene. The CDR3 contains 14 residues. Germline V gene lookup returns CDR1 KGHSH and CDR2 LQKENI. The CDR3 DNA is TGTGCCAGCTCACCGGGACAGGGATTAAATGGCTACACCTTC. Protein sequence: CASSPGQGLNGYTF.

The chain is built from TRBV13 and TRBJ1-4; TRBD1 might be the D (5 bases). The length of the CDR3 is 16 residues. Per the germline V gene, CDR1 is PRHDT and CDR2 is FYEKMQ (reference sequence). Deletions cut 0 bases from V and 8 bases from J, with 16 bases between. The CDR3 coding sequence is TGTGCCAGCAGCTTAGGCACCGCCCGGGGGGGGGAAAAACTGTTTTTT. Its protein product is CASSLGTARGGEKLFF.